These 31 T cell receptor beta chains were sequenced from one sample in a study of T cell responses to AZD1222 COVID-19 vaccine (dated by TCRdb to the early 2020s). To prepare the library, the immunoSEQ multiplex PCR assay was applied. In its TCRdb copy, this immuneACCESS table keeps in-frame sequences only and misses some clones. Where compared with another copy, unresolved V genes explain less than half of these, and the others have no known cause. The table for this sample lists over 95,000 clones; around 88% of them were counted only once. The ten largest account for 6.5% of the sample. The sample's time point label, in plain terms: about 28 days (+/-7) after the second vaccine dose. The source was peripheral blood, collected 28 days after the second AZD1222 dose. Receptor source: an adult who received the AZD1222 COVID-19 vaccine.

DNA for the CDR3: TGTGCCAGCTCACCAGGGTCTTCCACTGAAGCTTTCTTT. It specifies CASSPGSSTEAFF. J is TRBJ1-1 and V is TRBV18; D is undetermined. V lost 2 bases to trimming and J lost 4 bases, with 8 bases between them. The germline gives CDR1 KGHSH, CDR2 LQKENI. The CDR3 covers 13 residues.

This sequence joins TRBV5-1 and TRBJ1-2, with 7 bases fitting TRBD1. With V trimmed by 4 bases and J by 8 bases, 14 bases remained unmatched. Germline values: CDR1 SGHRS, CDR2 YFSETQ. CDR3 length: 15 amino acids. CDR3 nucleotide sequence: TGCGCCAGCAGCCTGGGAGGGGGCCCTTTGAGAGGCTACACCTTC. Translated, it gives CASSLGGGPLRGYTF.

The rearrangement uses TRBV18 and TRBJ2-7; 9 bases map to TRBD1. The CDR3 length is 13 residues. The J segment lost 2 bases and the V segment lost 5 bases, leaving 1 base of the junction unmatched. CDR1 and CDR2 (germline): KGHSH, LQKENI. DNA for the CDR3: TGTGCCAGCTCAGGACAGGGGACCTACGAGCAGTACTTC. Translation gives CASSGQGTYEQYF. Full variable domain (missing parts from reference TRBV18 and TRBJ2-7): NAGVMQNPRHLVRRRGQEARLRCSPMKGHSHVYWYRQLPEEGLKFMVYLQKENIIDESGMPKERFSAEFPKEGPSILRIQQVVRGDSAAYFCASSGQGTYEQYFGPGTRLTVT.

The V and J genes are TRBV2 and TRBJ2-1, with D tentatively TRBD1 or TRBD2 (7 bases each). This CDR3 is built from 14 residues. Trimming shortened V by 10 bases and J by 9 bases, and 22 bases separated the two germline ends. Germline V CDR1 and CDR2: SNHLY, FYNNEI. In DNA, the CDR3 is TGTGCCACGACGAAGACAGGGACTATGACTGAGCAGTTCTTC. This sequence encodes CATTKTGTMTEQFF. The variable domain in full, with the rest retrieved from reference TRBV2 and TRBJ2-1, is EPEVTQTPSHQVTQMGQEVILRCVPISNHLYFYWYRQILGQKVEFLVSFYNNEISEKSEIFDDQFSVERPDGSNFTLKIRSTKLEDSAMYFCATTKTGTMTEQFFGPGTRLTVL.

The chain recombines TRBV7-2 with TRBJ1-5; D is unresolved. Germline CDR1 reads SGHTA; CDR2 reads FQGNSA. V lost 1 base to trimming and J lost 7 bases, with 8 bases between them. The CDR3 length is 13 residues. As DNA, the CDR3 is TGTGCCAGCAGCTTAGGGGTGGAACAGCCCCAGCATTTT. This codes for CASSLGVEQPQHF.

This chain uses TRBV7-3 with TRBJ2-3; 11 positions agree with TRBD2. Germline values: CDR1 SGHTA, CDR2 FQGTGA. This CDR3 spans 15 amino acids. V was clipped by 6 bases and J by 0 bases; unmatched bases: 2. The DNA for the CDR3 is TGTGCCAGCAGTCGACTAGCGGGGAGCACAGATACGCAGTATTTT. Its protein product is CASSRLAGSTDTQYF.

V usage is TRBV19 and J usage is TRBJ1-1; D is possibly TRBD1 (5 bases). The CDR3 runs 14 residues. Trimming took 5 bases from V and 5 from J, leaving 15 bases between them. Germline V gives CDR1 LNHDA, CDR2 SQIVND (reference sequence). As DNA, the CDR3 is TGTGCCAGTAGTCCGCAACTGGGGGGGACTGAAGCTTTCTTT. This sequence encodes CASSPQLGGTEAFF.

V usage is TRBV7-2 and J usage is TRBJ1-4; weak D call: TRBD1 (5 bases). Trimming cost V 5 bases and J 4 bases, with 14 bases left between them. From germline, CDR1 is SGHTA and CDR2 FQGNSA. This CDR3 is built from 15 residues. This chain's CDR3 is CASSITGSNNEKLFF. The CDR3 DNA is TGTGCCAGCAGCATTACAGGCTCGAATAATGAAAAACTGTTTTTT.

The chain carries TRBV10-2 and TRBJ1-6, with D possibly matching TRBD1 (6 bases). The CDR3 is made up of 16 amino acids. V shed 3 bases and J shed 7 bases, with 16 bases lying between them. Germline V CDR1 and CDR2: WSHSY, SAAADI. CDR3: CASSDSPTGRNSPLHF. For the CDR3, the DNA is TGCGCCAGCAGTGACTCTCCGACAGGAAGGAATTCACCCCTCCACTTT.

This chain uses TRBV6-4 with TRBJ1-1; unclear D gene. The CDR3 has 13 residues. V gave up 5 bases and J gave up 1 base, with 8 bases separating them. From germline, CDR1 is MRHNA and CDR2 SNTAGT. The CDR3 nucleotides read TGTGCCAGCAGTCCCGATTGGAACACTGAAGCTTTCTTT. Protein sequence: CASSPDWNTEAFF.

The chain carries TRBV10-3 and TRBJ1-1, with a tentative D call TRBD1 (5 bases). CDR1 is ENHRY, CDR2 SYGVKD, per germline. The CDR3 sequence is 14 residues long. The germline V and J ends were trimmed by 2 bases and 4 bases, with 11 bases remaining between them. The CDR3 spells CAISEAGGGTEAFF. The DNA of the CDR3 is TGTGCCATCAGTGAGGCCGGGGGAGGCACTGAAGCTTTCTTT.

The CDR3, as DNA: TGTGCCAGCTCACCACACCCTCTTACAGGGGCAGGTGAAGCTTTCTTT. It codes for CASSPHPLTGAGEAFF. V is TRBV18 and J is TRBJ1-1; TRBD1 matches at 7 bases. Germline-derived CDR1 and CDR2 are KGHSH and LQKENI. This CDR3 spans 16 amino acids. The V segment lost 1 base and the J segment 7 bases; nucleotides outside the gene matches: 12.

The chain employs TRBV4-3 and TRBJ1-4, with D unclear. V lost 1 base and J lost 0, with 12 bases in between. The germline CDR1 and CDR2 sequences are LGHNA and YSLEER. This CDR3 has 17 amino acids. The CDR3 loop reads CASSQGENSATNEKLFF. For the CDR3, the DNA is TGCGCCAGCAGCCAAGGGGAAAACAGTGCAACTAATGAAAAACTGTTTTTT.

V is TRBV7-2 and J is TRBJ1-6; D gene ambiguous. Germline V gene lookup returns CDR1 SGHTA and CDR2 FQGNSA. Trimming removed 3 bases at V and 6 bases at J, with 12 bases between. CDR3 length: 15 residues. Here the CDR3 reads CASSFYSGSNSPLHF. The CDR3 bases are TGTGCCAGCAGCTTCTACAGCGGGTCTAATTCACCCCTCCACTTT. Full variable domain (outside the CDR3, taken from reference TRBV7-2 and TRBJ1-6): GAGVSQSPSNKVTEKGKDVELRCDPISGHTALYWYRQSLGQGLEFLIYFQGNSAPDKSGLPSDRFSAERTGGSVSTLTIQRTQQEDSAVYLCASSFYSGSNSPLHFGNGTRLTVT.

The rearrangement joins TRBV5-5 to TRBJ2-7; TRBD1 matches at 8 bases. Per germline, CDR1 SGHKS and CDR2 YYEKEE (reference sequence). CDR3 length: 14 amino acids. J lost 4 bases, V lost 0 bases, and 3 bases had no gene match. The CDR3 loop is CASSLGTGRYEQYF. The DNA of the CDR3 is TGTGCCAGCAGCTTGGGGACAGGGAGGTACGAGCAGTACTTC. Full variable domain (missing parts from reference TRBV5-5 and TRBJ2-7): DAGVTQSPTHLIKTRGQQVTLRCSPISGHKSVSWYQQVLGQGPQFIFQYYEKEERGRGNFPDRFSARQFPNYSSELNVNALLLGDSALYLCASSLGTGRYEQYFGPGTRLTVT.

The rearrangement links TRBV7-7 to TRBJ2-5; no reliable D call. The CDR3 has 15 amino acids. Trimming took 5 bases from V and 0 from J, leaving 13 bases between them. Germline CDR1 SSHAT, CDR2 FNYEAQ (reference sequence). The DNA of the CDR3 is TGTGCCAGCAGCCTAGGGCCGACATACCAAGAGACCCAGTACTTC. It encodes CASSLGPTYQETQYF. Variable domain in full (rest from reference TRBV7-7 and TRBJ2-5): GAGVSQSPRYKVTKRGQDVTLRCDPISSHATLYWYQQALGQGPEFLTYFNYEAQPDKSGLPSDRFSAERPEGSISTLTIQRTEQRDSAMYRCASSLGPTYQETQYFGPGTRLLVL.

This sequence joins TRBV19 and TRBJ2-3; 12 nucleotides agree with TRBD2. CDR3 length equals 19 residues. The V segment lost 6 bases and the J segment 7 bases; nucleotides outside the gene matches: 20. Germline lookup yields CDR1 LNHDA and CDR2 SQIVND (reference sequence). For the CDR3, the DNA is TGTGCCAGTAGCACCAACTATAGGACTAGCGGGGCCCTCTCATATACGCAGTATTTT. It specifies CASSTNYRTSGALSYTQYF. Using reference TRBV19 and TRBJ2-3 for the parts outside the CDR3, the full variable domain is DGGITQSPKYLFRKEGQNVTLSCEQNLNHDAMYWYRQDPGQGLRLIYYSQIVNDFQKGDIAEGYSVSREKKESFPLTVTSAQKNPTAFYLCASSTNYRTSGALSYTQYFGPGTRLTVL.

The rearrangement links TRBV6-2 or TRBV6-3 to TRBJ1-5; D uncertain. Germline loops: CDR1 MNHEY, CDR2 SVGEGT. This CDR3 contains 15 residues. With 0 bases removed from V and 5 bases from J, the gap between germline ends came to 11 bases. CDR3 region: CASSYSSRADQPQHF. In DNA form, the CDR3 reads TGTGCCAGCAGTTACTCTTCGCGGGCAGATCAGCCCCAGCATTTT.

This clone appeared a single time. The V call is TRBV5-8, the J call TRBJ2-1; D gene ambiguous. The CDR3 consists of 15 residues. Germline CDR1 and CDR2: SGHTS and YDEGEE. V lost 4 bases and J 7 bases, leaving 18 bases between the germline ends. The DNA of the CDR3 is TGTGCCAGCAGCAAAGACGGCAGTGGTTGGAATGAGCAGTTCTTC. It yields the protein CASSKDGSGWNEQFF.

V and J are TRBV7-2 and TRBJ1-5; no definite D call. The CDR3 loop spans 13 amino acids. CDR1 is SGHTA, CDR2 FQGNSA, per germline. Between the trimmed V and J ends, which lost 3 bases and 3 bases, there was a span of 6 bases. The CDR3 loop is CASSFSDNQPQHF. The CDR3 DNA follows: TGTGCCAGCAGCTTTTCGGACAATCAGCCCCAGCATTTT.

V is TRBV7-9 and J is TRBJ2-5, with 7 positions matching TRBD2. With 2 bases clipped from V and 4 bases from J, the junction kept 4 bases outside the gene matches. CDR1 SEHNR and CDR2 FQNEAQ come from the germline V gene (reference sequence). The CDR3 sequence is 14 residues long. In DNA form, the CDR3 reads TGTGCCAGCAGCTTAAATTCGGGAGGAGAGACCCAGTACTTC. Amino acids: CASSLNSGGETQYF.

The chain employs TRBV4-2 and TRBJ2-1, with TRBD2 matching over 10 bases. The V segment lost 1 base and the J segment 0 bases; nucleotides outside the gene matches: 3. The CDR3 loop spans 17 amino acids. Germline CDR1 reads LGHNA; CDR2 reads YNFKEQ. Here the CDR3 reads CASSQGVAGGSYNEQFF. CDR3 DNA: TGTGCCAGCAGCCAAGGCGTAGCGGGGGGCTCCTACAATGAGCAGTTCTTC.

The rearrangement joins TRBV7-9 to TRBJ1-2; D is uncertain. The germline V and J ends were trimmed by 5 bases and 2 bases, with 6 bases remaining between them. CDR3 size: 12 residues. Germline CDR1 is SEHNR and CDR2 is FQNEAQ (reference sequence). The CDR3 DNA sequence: TGTGCCAGCAGCCCACAGAACTATGGCTACACCTTC. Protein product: CASSPQNYGYTF.

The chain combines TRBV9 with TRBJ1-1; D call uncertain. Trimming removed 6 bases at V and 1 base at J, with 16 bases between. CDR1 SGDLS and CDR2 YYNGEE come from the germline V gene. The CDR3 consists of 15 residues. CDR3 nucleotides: TGTGCCAGCACCCAGCTGCCGAATGGGAACACTGAAGCTTTCTTT. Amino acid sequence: CASTQLPNGNTEAFF.

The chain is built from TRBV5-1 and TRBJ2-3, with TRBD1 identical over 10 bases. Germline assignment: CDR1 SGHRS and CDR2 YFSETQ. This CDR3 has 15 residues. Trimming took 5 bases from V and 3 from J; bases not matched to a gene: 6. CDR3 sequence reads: CASREGDRGTDTQYF. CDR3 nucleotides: TGCGCCAGCAGGGAGGGGGACAGGGGAACAGATACGCAGTATTTT. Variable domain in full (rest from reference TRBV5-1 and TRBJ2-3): KAGVTQTPRYLIKTRGQQVTLSCSPISGHRSVSWYQQTPGQGLQFLFEYFSETQRNKGNFPGRFSGRQFSNSRSEMNVSTLELGDSALYLCASREGDRGTDTQYFGPGTRLTVL.

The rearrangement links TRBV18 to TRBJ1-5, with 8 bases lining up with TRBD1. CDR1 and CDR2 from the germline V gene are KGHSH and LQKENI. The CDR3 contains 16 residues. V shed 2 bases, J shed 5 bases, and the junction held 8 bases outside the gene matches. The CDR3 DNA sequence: TGTGCCAGCTCACCAAAGGAGCAGGGGGCATATCAGCCCCAGCATTTT. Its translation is CASSPKEQGAYQPQHF. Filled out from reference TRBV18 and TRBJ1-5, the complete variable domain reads NAGVMQNPRHLVRRRGQEARLRCSPMKGHSHVYWYRQLPEEGLKFMVYLQKENIIDESGMPKERFSAEFPKEGPSILRIQQVVRGDSAAYFCASSPKEQGAYQPQHFGDGTRLSIL.

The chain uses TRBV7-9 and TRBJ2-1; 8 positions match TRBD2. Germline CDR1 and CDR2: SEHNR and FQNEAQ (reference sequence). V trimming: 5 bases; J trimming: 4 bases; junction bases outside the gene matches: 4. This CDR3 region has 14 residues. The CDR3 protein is CASSPGGKYNEQFF. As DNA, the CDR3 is TGTGCCAGCAGCCCGGGGGGGAAGTACAATGAGCAGTTCTTC.

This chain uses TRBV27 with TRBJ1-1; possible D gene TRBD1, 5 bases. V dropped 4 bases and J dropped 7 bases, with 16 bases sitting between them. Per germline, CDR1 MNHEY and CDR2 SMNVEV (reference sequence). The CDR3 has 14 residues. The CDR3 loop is CASSYSGDGDEAFF. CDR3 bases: TGTGCCAGCAGTTACTCGGGGGACGGAGATGAAGCTTTCTTT.

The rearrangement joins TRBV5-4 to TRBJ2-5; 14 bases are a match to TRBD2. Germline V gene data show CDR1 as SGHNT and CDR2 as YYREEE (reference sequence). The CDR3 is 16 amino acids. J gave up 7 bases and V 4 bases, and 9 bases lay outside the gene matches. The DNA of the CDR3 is TGTGCCAGCAGCCACGGACTAGCGGGGGGCGGGGGGACCCAGTACTTC. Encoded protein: CASSHGLAGGGGTQYF.

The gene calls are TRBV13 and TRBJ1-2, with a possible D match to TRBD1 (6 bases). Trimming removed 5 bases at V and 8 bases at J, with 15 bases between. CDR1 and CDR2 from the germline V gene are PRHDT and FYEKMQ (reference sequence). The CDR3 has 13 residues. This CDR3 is CASSPPGTRGYTF. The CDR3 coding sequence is TGTGCCAGCAGCCCCCCCGGGACACGCGGCTACACCTTC.

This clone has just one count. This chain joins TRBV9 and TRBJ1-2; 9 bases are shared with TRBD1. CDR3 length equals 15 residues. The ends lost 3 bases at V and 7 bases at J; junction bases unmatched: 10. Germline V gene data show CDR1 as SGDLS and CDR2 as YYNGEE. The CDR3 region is CASSGLQGATAGYTF. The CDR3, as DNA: TGTGCCAGCAGCGGATTACAGGGGGCGACTGCTGGCTACACCTTC.